This T cell receptor beta chain was recorded in a study of metastatic and nonmetastatic thyroid tumors. For the study at large: Both malignant and benign thyroid patients supplied peripheral blood and tumor or nodule tissue samples, across which the repertoires of these patients were then compared.

Original handling: For papillary thyroid cancer, a distant-metastasis classifier was constructed from CDR3 differences observed across clinicopathological groups. TCRdb re-called clones from the PCR reads using MiXCR. The V and J calls shown here were made by TCRdb, not taken from the authors' results. The sample lists around 28,000 clones; 25% to 30% were seen once. This clone was seen at least ten times. What it binds is unknown. Every patient was untreated before thyroid surgery. The study, taken as a whole, reports: Benign nodules reportedly had significantly lower TCR beta diversity than malignant thyroid tumors in blood and tumor.

Per the germline V gene, CDR1 is DFQATT and CDR2 is SNEGSKA (reference sequence). V shed 2 bases and J shed 4 bases, with 14 bases lying between them. This CDR3 comprises 14 residues. The sample taken for sequencing was blood. The TCR sequence derives from a female donor with papillary thyroid cancer or a benign thyroid nodule (not recorded which). Some clones in this sample may be carry-over from other donors' samples. J is TRBJ2-5 and V is TRBV20-1; possibly TRBD2 for D (7 bases). The CDR3 protein is CSARLDGGPETQYF. In nucleotides, the CDR3 is TGCAGTGCTAGACTGGACGGGGGGCCAGAGACCCAGTACTTC.